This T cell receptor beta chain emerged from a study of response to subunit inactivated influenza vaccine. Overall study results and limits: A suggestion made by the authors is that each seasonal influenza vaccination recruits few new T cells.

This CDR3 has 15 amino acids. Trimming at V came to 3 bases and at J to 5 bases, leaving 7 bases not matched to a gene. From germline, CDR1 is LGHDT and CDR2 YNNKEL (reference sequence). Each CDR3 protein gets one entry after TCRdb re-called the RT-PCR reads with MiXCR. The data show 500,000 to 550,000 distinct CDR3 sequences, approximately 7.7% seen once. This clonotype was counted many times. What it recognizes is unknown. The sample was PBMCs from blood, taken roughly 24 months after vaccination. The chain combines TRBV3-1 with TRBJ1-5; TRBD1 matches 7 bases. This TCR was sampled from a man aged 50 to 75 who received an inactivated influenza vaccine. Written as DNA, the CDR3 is TGTGCCAGCAGCCACACGACAGGGTATGATCAGCCCCAGCATTTT. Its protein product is CASSHTTGYDQPQHF. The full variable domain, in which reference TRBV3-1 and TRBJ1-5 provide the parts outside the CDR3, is DTAVSQTPKYLVTQMGNDKSIKCEQNLGHDTMYWYKQDSKKFLKIMFSYNNKELIINETVPNRFSPKSPDKAHLNLHINSLELGDSAVYFCASSHTTGYDQPQHFGDGTRLSIL.